The 14 T cell receptor beta chains given below trace back to one sample, sequenced in a study of CD8+CD57+ T cells in acquired aplastic anemia. All patients picked for sequencing had shown, by flow cytometry, an expansion of CD8+CD57+ cells. The template used for profiling TCR beta VDJ and CDR3 was genomic DNA. One entry per CDR3 protein, called by TCRdb with MiXCR from the reads. Among around 120,000 distinct CDR3 sequences, less than 50% were seen once, and the ten largest hold approximately 2.6%. Sequencing was performed on sorted CD4+, CD8+, or CD8+CD57+ T cells (not recorded which) from PBMCs. The receptors here all came from a human donor with aplastic anemia.

This clonotype was detected ten times or more. The chain links TRBV20-1 to TRBJ2-1; 11 bases map to TRBD2. The CDR3 contains 15 residues. In germline, CDR1 is DFQATT, CDR2 SNEGSKA (reference sequence). The V and J ends lost 4 bases and 4 bases, in that order; junction bases with no gene match: 6. The CDR3 region is CSAISASGGYNEQFF. The CDR3 DNA is TGCAGTGCTATCTCGGCTAGCGGGGGGTACAATGAGCAGTTCTTC.

CDR3 DNA: TGTGCCAGCAGTATGCGAGGGGATACGCAGTATTTT. Translated: CASSMRGDTQYF. The rearrangement links TRBV6-7 to TRBJ2-3; a weak D match, TRBD2 (5 bases). TRBV6-7 is an open reading frame, and its role is uncertain. V shed 5 bases and J shed 6 bases, with 9 bases lying between them. This CDR3 has 12 amino acids.

J is TRBJ1-2 and V is TRBV20-1; D perhaps matches TRBD1 (6 bases). V lost 6 bases, J lost 4 bases, and 24 bases lay in between. The CDR3 extends over 16 amino acids. Germline CDR1 DFQATT, CDR2 SNEGSKA (reference sequence). CDR3 DNA: TGCAGTGCAGATGACAGGACCCGACCGGGGATCTATGGCTACACCTTC. This translates into CSADDRTRPGIYGYTF.

The V call is TRBV20-1, the J call TRBJ2-1; D is unresolved. CDR1 and CDR2 (germline): DFQATT, SNEGSKA (reference sequence). Trimming left V 4 bases short and J 1 base short, with 8 bases between. The CDR3 sequence is 13 residues long. DNA for the CDR3: TGCAGTGCTAAGGACGTATCCTACAATGAGCAGTTCTTC. Translated: CSAKDVSYNEQFF.

In its sample, this clonotype was seen many times. This chain connects TRBV6-5 to TRBJ2-7; D uncertain. The germline gives CDR1 MNHEY, CDR2 SVGAGI. V lost 6 bases to trimming and J lost 1 base, with 13 bases between them. The CDR3 sequence is 14 residues long. For the CDR3, the DNA is TGTGCCAGCAGGTCCCTCACCAATTCCTACGAGCAGTACTTC. Translating it yields CASRSLTNSYEQYF.

As for this clonotype: Since a much larger clone is just one base distant, this may be a read error. The genes are TRBV6-6 and TRBJ1-1, with a possible D match to TRBD1 (6 bases). The length of the CDR3 is 15 residues. Germline V gene sequence: CDR1 MNHNY, CDR2 SVGAGI (reference sequence). Here the CDR3 DNA reads TGTGCCAGCAGTCTCGGACAGTCTTTCCTCACTGAAGCTCTCTTT. This sequence encodes CASSLGQSFLTEALF.

Many counts were recorded for this clonotype. Relative to the germline gene, one junction end is altered; a read error may explain this. The V and J genes are TRBV4-3 and TRBJ1-2; 7 bases align to TRBD1. The CDR3 totals 14 residues. In germline, CDR1 is LGHNA, CDR2 YSLEER. The chain's CDR3 is CASSQDRGQGGYTF. The DNA for the CDR3 is TGTGCCAGCAGCCAAGATAGGGGGCAGGGGGGCTACACCTTC.

V and J are TRBV19 and TRBJ2-7; possible D gene TRBD2, 5 bases. The CDR3 length is 14 residues. V gave up 5 bases and J gave up 3 bases, with 14 bases separating them. The germline V gene has CDR1 LNHDA and CDR2 SQIVND (reference sequence). CDR3 coding DNA: TGTGCCAGTAGTCCCCGGGGTAGCTTCTACGAGCAGTACTTC. Its translation is CASSPRGSFYEQYF.

This clonotype turned up a few times. The chain recombines TRBV7-2 with TRBJ2-7; D gene unclear. Trimming stripped 4 bases from V and 5 bases from J, with 6 bases between. Germline V gives CDR1 SGHTA, CDR2 FQGNSA. The CDR3 is 11 amino acids. CDR3 loop: CASSYFNEQYF. The CDR3 DNA is TGTGCCAGCAGCTACTTCAACGAGCAGTACTTC.

This clonotype has a count of ten or more. The chain joins TRBV4-2 to TRBJ2-1; D gene ambiguous. The germline V and J ends were trimmed by 1 base and 7 bases, with 8 bases remaining between them. Germline CDR1 is LGHNA and CDR2 is YNFKEQ. CDR3 length: 13 amino acids. The CDR3 is CASSQVVENEQFF. DNA of the CDR3: TGTGCCAGCAGCCAAGTTGTGGAAAATGAGCAGTTCTTC.

The table lists this clonotype with many counts. The V and J genes are TRBV11-2 and TRBJ1-6; D gene uncertain. This CDR3 comprises 15 residues. Trimming cost V 0 bases and J 7 bases, with 10 bases left between them. Germline loops: CDR1 SGHAT, CDR2 FQNNGV. The CDR3 bases are TGTGCCAGCAGCTTAGACACTTCCCCCAATTCACCCCTCCACTTT. Protein sequence: CASSLDTSPNSPLHF. Complete variable domain (other parts from reference TRBV11-2 and TRBJ1-6): EAGVAQSPRYKIIEKRQSVAFWCNPISGHATLYWYQQILGQGPKLLIQFQNNGVVDDSQLPKDRFSAERLKGVDSTLKIQPAKLEDSAVYLCASSLDTSPNSPLHFGNGTRLTVT.

V and J are TRBV19 and TRBJ1-1; D is possibly TRBD1 (5 bases). CDR1 and CDR2 from the germline V gene are LNHDA and SQIVND (reference sequence). The CDR3 spans 15 residues. The V end lost 5 bases, the J end lost 1 base, and 14 bases lay between the germline ends. Here the CDR3 DNA reads TGTGCCAGTAGTCAACCGGGACGGGCGAACACTGAAGCTTTCTTT. This gives the protein CASSQPGRANTEAFF.

This clonotype was seen ten or more times. The gene calls are TRBV19 and TRBJ2-5; unclear D gene. The germline CDR1 and CDR2 sequences are LNHDA and SQIVND (reference sequence). The CDR3 totals 12 residues. Between the trimmed V and J ends, which lost 4 bases and 5 bases, there was a span of 8 bases. Here the CDR3 reads CASSRDTETQYF. In nucleotides, the CDR3 is TGTGCCAGTAGTAGGGATACGGAGACCCAGTACTTC.

With respect to this clonotype: A read error may explain this, as a much larger clone is one base away. This chain joins TRBV14 and TRBJ2-1; 9 bases match TRBD2. The germline gives CDR1 SGHDN, CDR2 FVKESK. The CDR3 sequence is 19 residues long. The junction had 15 bases not matched to a gene; V was cut back by 1 base and J by 5 bases. The CDR3 DNA follows: TGTGCCAGCAGCCAAGGAACGGTAGGAAGACTAGCGGCCGACAATGAGCAGTTCTTC. Encoded protein: CASSQGTVGRLAADNEQFF.